This T cell receptor beta chain was found in a study of T cell repertoires in cytomegalovirus infection. Background on the study: Newly reported HLA-C-restricted and thoroughly characterized HLA-B-restricted CMV epitopes were employed. Public signatures in TCR beta pointed to CMV infection and matching HLA type.

The germline V gene encodes CDR1 DFQATT and CDR2 SNEGSKA (reference sequence). Trimming removed 8 bases at V and 3 bases at J, with 13 bases between. The CDR3 has 12 amino acids. Details on this clonotype: The target antigen is unknown.

From the reads, TCRdb called clonotypes with MiXCR, one entry per CDR3 protein. The table records 230,000 or so distinct CDR3 sequences, less than 50% of them present only once. Study outcomes and limitations: Carriers of CMV and the relevant HLA type were discriminated by public TCR beta frequency. Dominant in the ex vivo response were TCR beta clonotypes restricted by HLA-C and specific for CMV.

The source was CD8+ T cells from cultured PBMCs, collected from culture after CMV antigen stimulation. This clonotype was sampled from a human donor in good health (CMV status not recorded). Some clones in this sample may be carry-over from other donors' samples. The rearrangement links TRBV20-1 to TRBJ2-5; D possibly corresponds to TRBD1 (6 bases). CDR3 amino acids: CSTTGHKETQYF. CDR3 DNA: TGCAGTACAACGGGACACAAAGAGACCCAGTACTTC.